The rows below give T cell receptor beta chains drawn from one sample of a study of blood T cell repertoires in COVID-19. Profiling relied on immunoSEQ multiplex PCR, and the TCRdb table lists in-frame clones only, not all of them. The data show under 65,000 clones, around 90% seen once. Sequencing was performed on peripheral blood. Receptors were obtained from a man between 60 and 75 years old with acute or convalescent COVID-19. CDR3s include the opening cysteine and the closing phenylalanine or tryptophan. The D gene is left open where the match is weak. Size tells how often a clone was seen (once, few, many) or the class of an expanded clone, and some rows leave it out.

V	D	J	size	CDR3	DNA
TRBV5-1	TRBD2	TRBJ2-5	-	CASSSGLAVQETQYF	TGCGCCAGCAGCTCGGGACTAGCGGTGCAAGAGACCCAGTACTTC
TRBV11-2	TRBD2	TRBJ2-7	few	CASSASSGSYEQYF	TGTGCCAGCAGCGCATCTAGCGGCTCCTACGAGCAGTACTTC
TRBV28	-	TRBJ1-1	-	CASSLNQGRSAEAFF	TGTGCCAGCAGTTTAAACCAGGGAAGGAGCGCTGAAGCTTTCTTT
TRBV25-1	TRBD1	TRBJ1-2	-	CASSAGQGARYTF	TGTGCCAGCAGCGCGGGACAGGGTGCGCGCTACACCTTC
TRBV19	-	TRBJ1-5	-	CASSQNSNQPQHF	TGTGCCAGTAGTCAAAACTCCAATCAGCCCCAGCATTTT
TRBV19	TRBD1	TRBJ2-2	-	CASSIQPGGNTGELFF	TGTGCCAGTAGTATACAGCCAGGGGGGAACACCGGGGAGCTGTTTTTT
TRBV28	-	TRBJ1-2	-	CASSLQGNYGYTF	TGTGCCAGCAGTTTACAGGGAAACTATGGCTACACCTTC
TRBV19	-	TRBJ1-5	-	CASRTTGHDSNQPQHF	TGTGCCAGTAGGACGACCGGACATGATAGCAATCAGCCCCAGCATTTT
TRBV9	-	TRBJ2-7	few	CASSVGAHGPPYEQYF	TGTGCCAGCAGCGTAGGGGCACATGGGCCACCCTACGAGCAGTACTTC
TRBV6-5	TRBD2	TRBJ2-7	-	CASSYPGGYEQYF	TGTGCCAGCAGCTACCCGGGAGGCTACGAGCAGTACTTC
TRBV11-2	TRBD1	TRBJ2-7	-	CASSLVGTGYEQYF	TGTGCCAGCAGCTTAGTAGGGACAGGCTACGAGCAGTACTTC
TRBV6-2/TRBV6-3	TRBD2	TRBJ2-3	-	CASSSHRLAGGTDTQYF	TGTGCCAGCAGTTCGCACCGACTAGCGGGGGGCACAGATACGCAGTATTTT
TRBV9	-	TRBJ1-3	-	CASSVEGAGNTIYF	TGTGCCAGCAGCGTAGAGGGGGCTGGAAACACCATATATTTT